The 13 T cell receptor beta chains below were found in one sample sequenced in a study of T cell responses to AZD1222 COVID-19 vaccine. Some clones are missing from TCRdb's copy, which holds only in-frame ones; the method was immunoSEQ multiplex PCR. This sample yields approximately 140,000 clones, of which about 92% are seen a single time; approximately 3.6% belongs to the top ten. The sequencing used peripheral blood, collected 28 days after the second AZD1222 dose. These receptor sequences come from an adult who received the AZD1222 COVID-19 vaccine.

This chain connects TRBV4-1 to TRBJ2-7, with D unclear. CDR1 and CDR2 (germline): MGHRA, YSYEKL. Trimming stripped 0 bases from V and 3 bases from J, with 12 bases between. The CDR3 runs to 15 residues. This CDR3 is CASSQDVRSYYEQYF. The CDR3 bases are TGCGCCAGCAGCCAAGATGTCAGGAGTTACTACGAGCAGTACTTC.

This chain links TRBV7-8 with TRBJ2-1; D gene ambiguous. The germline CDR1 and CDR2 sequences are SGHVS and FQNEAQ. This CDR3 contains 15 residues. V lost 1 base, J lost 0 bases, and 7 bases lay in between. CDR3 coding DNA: TGTGCCAGCAGCTTAGTTGCGGCCTCCTACAATGAGCAGTTCTTC. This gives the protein CASSLVAASYNEQFF. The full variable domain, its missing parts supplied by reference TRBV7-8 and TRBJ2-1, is GAGVSQSPRYKVAKRGQDVALRCDPISGHVSLFWYQQALGQGPEFLTYFQNEAQLDKSGLPSDRFFAERPEGSVSTLKIQRTQQEDSAVYLCASSLVAASYNEQFFGPGTRLTVL.

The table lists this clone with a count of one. The CDR3 here is CASTQPGTGMMTNEKLFF. The CDR3 DNA is TGTGCCAGCACGCAGCCCGGGACAGGGATGATGACTAATGAAAAACTGTTTTTT. The gene calls are TRBV19 and TRBJ1-4; 9 nucleotides line up with TRBD1. The CDR3 covers 18 residues. The junction had 16 bases not matched to a gene; V was cut back by 9 bases and J by 2 bases. Germline lookup yields CDR1 LNHDA and CDR2 SQIVND (reference sequence).

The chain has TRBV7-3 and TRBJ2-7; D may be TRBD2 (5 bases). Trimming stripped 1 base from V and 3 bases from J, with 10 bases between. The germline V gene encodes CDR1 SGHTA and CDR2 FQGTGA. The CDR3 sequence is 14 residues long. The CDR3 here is CASSLIHGVYEQYF. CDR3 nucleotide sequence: TGTGCCAGCAGCTTAATACACGGGGTCTACGAGCAGTACTTC.

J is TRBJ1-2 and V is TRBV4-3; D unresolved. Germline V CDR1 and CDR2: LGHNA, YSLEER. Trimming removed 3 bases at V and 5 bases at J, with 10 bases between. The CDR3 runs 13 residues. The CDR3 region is CASSHPFQYGYTF. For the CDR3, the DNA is TGCGCCAGCAGCCATCCCTTTCAGTATGGCTACACCTTC.

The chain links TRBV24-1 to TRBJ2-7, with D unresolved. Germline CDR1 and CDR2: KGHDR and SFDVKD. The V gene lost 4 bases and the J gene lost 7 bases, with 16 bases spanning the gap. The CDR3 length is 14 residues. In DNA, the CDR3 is TGTGCCACCAGTGAGCAAAATGGTCTGGGAGAGCAGTACTTC. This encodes CATSEQNGLGEQYF.

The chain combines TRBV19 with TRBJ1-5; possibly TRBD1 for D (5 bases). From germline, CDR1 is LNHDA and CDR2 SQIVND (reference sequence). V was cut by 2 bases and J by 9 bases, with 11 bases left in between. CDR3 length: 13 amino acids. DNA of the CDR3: TGTGCCAGTAGTATAAGGGGAGGAAGGCCCCAGCATTTT. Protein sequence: CASSIRGGRPQHF. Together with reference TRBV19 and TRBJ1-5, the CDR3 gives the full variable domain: DGGITQSPKYLFRKEGQNVTLSCEQNLNHDAMYWYRQDPGQGLRLIYYSQIVNDFQKGDIAEGYSVSREKKESFPLTVTSAQKNPTAFYLCASSIRGGRPQHFGDGTRLSIL.

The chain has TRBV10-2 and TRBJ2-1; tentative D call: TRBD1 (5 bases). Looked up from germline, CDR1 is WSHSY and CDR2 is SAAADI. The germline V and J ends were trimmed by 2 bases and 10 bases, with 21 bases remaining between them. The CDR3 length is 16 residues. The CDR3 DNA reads TGCGCCAGCAGTGAGGGCAGGGTAACACCTAGACAGGAGCAGTTCTTC. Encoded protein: CASSEGRVTPRQEQFF.

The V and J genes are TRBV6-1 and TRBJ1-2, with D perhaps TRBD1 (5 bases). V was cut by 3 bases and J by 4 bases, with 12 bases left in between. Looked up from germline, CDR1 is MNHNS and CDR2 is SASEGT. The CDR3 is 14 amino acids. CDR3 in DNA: TGTGCCAGCAGTGACAGGGAAGAGGGCTATGGCTACACCTTC. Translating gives CASSDREEGYGYTF.

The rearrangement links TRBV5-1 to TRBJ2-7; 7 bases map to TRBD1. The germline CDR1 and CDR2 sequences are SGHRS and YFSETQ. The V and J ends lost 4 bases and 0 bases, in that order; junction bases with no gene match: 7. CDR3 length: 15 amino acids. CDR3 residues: CASSAGTVPSYEQYF. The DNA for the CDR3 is TGCGCCAGCAGCGCCGGGACAGTTCCCTCCTACGAGCAGTACTTC.

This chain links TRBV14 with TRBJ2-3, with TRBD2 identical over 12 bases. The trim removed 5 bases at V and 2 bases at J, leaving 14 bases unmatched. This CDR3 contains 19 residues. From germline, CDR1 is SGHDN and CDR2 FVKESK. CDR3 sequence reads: CASSSRTSGDPSATDTQYF. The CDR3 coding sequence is TGTGCCAGCAGCTCCCGGACTAGCGGGGACCCCTCAGCCACAGATACGCAGTATTTT.

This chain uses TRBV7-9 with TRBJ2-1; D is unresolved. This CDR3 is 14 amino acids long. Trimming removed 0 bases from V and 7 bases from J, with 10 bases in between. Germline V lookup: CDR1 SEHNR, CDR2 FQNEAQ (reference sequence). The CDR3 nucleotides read TGTGCCAGCAGCTTAGCGGAAATCGGGAATGAGCAGTTCTTC. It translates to CASSLAEIGNEQFF.

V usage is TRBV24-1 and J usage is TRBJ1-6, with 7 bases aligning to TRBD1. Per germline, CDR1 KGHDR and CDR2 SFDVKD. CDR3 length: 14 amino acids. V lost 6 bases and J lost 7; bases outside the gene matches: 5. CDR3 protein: CATSNRGPNSPLHF. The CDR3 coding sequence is TGTGCCACCAGTAACAGGGGACCAAATTCACCCCTCCACTTT.